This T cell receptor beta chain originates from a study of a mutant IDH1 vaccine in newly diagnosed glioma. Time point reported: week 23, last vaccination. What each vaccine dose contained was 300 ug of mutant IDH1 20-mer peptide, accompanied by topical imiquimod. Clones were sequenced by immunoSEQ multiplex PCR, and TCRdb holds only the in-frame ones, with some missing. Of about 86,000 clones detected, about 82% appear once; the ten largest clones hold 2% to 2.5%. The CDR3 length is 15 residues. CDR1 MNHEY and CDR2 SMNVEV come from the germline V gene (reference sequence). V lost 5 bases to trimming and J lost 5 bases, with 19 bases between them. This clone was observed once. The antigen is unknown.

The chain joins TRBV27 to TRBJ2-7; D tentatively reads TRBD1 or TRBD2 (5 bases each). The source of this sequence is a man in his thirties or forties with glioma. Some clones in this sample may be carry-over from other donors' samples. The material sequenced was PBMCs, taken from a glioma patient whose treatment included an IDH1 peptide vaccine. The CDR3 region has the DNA TGTGCCAGCAGTCCAACTTCCGGGACGGCGAACGAGCAGTACTTC. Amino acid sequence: CASSPTSGTANEQYF.